These T cell receptor beta chains were read from a single sample in a study of cytomegalovirus exposure and HLA in healthy donors. Profiled with immunoSEQ multiplex PCR; TCRdb holds only in-frame clones, not every one. The sample lists some 170,000 clones; approximately 70% were seen once. The sample was PBMCs. These receptor sequences come from a human donor in good health. The CDR3 runs from the conserved cysteine through the conserved F or W. The order of the fields is J gene, V gene, D gene, CDR3 protein. A D gene is named only where the DNA matches it firmly.

>TRBJ2-3|TRBV13|-
CASSSRDAYYTDTQYF
>TRBJ1-1|TRBV5-8|-
CASSWSNTEAFF
>TRBJ2-3|TRBV4-1|-
CASSQDEGTQYF
>TRBJ2-2|TRBV19|TRBD1
CASSMRQGVNTGELFF
>TRBJ1-1|TRBV27|TRBD1
CASSLGTGLMTEAFF
>TRBJ2-1|TRBV5-1|-
CASSLEGVGDEQFF
>TRBJ1-4|TRBV2|-
CASRTGGFLFRDKKEKLFF
>TRBJ2-2|TRBV10-3|-
CASMVGGFNTGELFF
>TRBJ2-7|TRBV7-3|TRBD1
CASSFGQGGYEQYF
>TRBJ2-7|TRBV2|-
CASSIDNFYEQYF
>TRBJ2-2|TRBV14|-
CASSQGRPANTGELFF
>TRBJ2-3|TRBV5-1|TRBD1
CASSLEAGTGGSQYF
>TRBJ2-5|TRBV4-1|TRBD1
CASSLGTGVGETQYF
>TRBJ2-7|TRBV11-2|-
CASSLGTSFSYEQYF
>TRBJ1-1|TRBV5-4|-
CASSLYSRNTEAFF
>TRBJ1-2|TRBV5-5|-
CASSFGRQGYGYTF
>TRBJ2-3|TRBV6-4|TRBD2
CASSSSGGADTQYF
>TRBJ2-5|TRBV6-1|TRBD2
CASSEEAGGPETQYF
>TRBJ2-2|TRBV5-6|TRBD1
CASSIRGRGAGELFF
>-|TRBV9|TRBD2
CASSVGTSGSYEQYF
>TRBJ1-2|TRBV2|-
CASSEAAGVYYGYTF
>TRBJ1-5|TRBV5-6|TRBD1
CASSSGTGASRDQPQHF
>TRBJ1-1|TRBV7-2|-
CASSLVGAGEAFF
>TRBJ2-7|TRBV6-5|TRBD1
CASSTGTGFYEQYF
>TRBJ2-7|TRBV7-3|-
CASSLGRDYEQYF
>TRBJ2-3|TRBV7-6|-
CASSLVRADTQYF
>TRBJ2-1|TRBV7-6|TRBD2
CASSPRLAGNEQFF
>TRBJ2-7|TRBV9|TRBD1
CASSVGGGQGNVEQYF
>TRBJ1-6|TRBV6-1|-
CASSSQDRSPLHF
>TRBJ2-7|TRBV11-2|TRBD1
CASSFSGQGAYEQYF
>TRBJ2-7|TRBV7-2|TRBD2
CASSSLRTSGLQQYF
>TRBJ2-2|TRBV5-4|TRBD1
CASARRQGTGELFF
>TRBJ1-3|TRBV5-1|-
CASSQLGASGNTIYF
>TRBJ2-3|TRBV15|TRBD1
CATSGGDRGSTDTQYF
>TRBJ1-6|TRBV27|TRBD1
CASRRGQGPFEALHF
>TRBJ2-3|TRBV2|-
CASSEWTAGKLDTQYF
>TRBJ1-3|TRBV12-5|-
CASGSGTIGSLSGNTIYF
>TRBJ2-5|TRBV2|TRBD2
CASSETSGGARETQYF
>TRBJ2-2|TRBV4-3|-
CASSQDLTGHGGRELFF
>TRBJ1-2|TRBV23-1|-
CASSPLQGGYGYTF
>TRBJ1-5|TRBV19|TRBD1
CASSTGQGVLLSQPQHF
>TRBJ2-7|TRBV18|-
CASSPGQGGEQYF
>TRBJ1-2|TRBV5-4|TRBD1
CASSLDGTGCGYTF
>TRBJ2-5|TRBV15|-
CATSQRELQETQYF
>TRBJ1-6|TRBV6-1|-
CASLGQNSPLHF
>TRBJ1-2|TRBV5-1|-
CASSLVQGSYGYTF
>TRBJ1-1|TRBV21-1|-
CASSKAPVRRVIMNTEAFF
>TRBJ2-7|TRBV11-2|-
CASSLERGTSYEQYF
>TRBJ1-5|TRBV7-9|TRBD1
CSSSPSGTGADNQPQHF